Listed below are T cell receptor beta chains from one sample, sequenced in a study of T cell repertoires in cytomegalovirus infection. These TCRs are of unknown antigen specificity. TCRdb ran MiXCR on the reads and lists one entry per CDR3 protein. This sample has over 100,000 distinct CDR3 sequences; 10% occur once, and the top ten carry around a third. Specimen: PBMCs, sequenced either directly or after in vitro stimulation (not recorded which). These TCRs come from a human donor in good health (CMV status not recorded). Some clones in this sample may be carry-over from other donors' samples. Each CDR3 is given with its conserved first and last residue. D genes are given only for firm matches. The size of a clone is reported for some rows only, either as once, few or many, or as a class for expanded clones.

DNA | CDR3 | size | D | length | J | V
TGTGCCAGCAGTGAAGAGGGTGGTAGACTAGCGGGGGACGGGGAGCTGTTTTTT | CASSEEGGRLAGDGELFF | many | TRBD2 | 18 | TRBJ2-2 | TRBV6-1
TGTGCCAGCAGCGTCGGGACAGGGTCGGACATTCAGTACTTC | CASSVGTGSDIQYF | many | TRBD1 | 14 | TRBJ2-4 | TRBV7-2
TGTGCCAGCAGCAATAGCGGGAGGTACAGCGGGGAGCTGTTTTTT | CASSNSGRYSGELFF | NA | TRBD2 | 15 | TRBJ2-2 | TRBV12-3/TRBV12-4
TGTGCCAGCAGTGGCGGGACAGGGAACTATGGCTACACCTTC | CASSGGTGNYGYTF | few | TRBD1 | 14 | TRBJ1-2 | TRBV6-5
TGTGCCAGCAGTTTAAGATGGGGGAATCAGCCCCAGCATTTT | CASSLRWGNQPQHF | many | NA | 14 | TRBJ1-5 | TRBV12-3/TRBV12-4
TGTGCCAGCAGTTTTGGGAGGAACCTTCGACCGAACACTGAAGCTTTCTTT | CASSFGRNLRPNTEAFF | NA | NA | 17 | TRBJ1-1 | TRBV12-3/TRBV12-4
TGTGCCAGCAGTTTCGGCGGGAGGGCCTCCACCGGGGAGCTGTTTTTT | CASSFGGRASTGELFF | many | TRBD2 | 16 | TRBJ2-2 | TRBV28
TGTGCCAGCAGACTAGCCTACGAGCAGTACTTC | CASRLAYEQYF | NA | NA | 11 | TRBJ2-7 | TRBV12-3/TRBV12-4
TGCAGCGTTCCCGACAGGGCCTATGGCTACACCTTC | CSVPDRAYGYTF | few | TRBD1 | 12 | TRBJ1-2 | TRBV29-1
TGTGCCAGCAGTTCCACTCTGAAAGCGTCCTACGAGCAGTACTTC | CASSSTLKASYEQYF | many | NA | 15 | TRBJ2-7 | TRBV27
TGTGCCAGCAGTGGTAGAGGAACTCAGCCCCAGCATTTT | CASSGRGTQPQHF | NA | NA | 13 | TRBJ1-5 | TRBV2
TGTGCCAGTAGTGCCCCCGGGACGTATACGCAGTATTTT | CASSAPGTYTQYF | few | NA | 13 | TRBJ2-3 | TRBV19
TGTGCCAGCAGTCTAAGGGGGGGGATCTACGAGCAGTACTTC | CASSLRGGIYEQYF | once | NA | 14 | TRBJ2-7 | TRBV27
TGCAGTGCTAGTTTTGATGCGGGCCGTAGCACAGATACGCAGTATTTT | CSASFDAGRSTDTQYF | few | NA | 16 | TRBJ2-3 | TRBV20-1
TGTGCCAGCAGCTTCTTTAGCGGGACGAACACCGGGGAGCTGTTTTTT | CASSFFSGTNTGELFF | many | TRBD2 | 16 | TRBJ2-2 | TRBV7-2
TGTGCCAGCAGCTTAGACAGGCAAAACACTGAAGCTTTCTTT | CASSLDRQNTEAFF | many | NA | 14 | TRBJ1-1 | TRBV7-2
TGTGCCAGCAGTCCTCCCCGACAGACCAATCAGCCCCAGCATTTT | CASSPPRQTNQPQHF | many | NA | 15 | TRBJ1-5 | TRBV12-3/TRBV12-4
TGTGCCAGCAGCCTTAGGGGACCCACTGAAGCTTTCTTT | CASSLRGPTEAFF | many | NA | 13 | TRBJ1-1 | TRBV7-9
TGTGCCACCAGTGATTTGCTCCCGGGACTAGCGGGAGGTGAGCAGTTCTTC | CATSDLLPGLAGGEQFF | NA | TRBD2 | 17 | TRBJ2-1 | TRBV24-1
TGTGCCAGCAGTTTCCGGAGAGACACTGAAGCTTTCTTT | CASSFRRDTEAFF | NA | NA | 13 | TRBJ1-1 | TRBV12-3/TRBV12-4
TGCGCCAGCACCAGGGAAAATGAAAAACTGTTTTTT | CASTRENEKLFF | NA | NA | 12 | TRBJ1-4 | TRBV4-1
TGTGCCACCAGCAGAGATCGGGGGGAAGGCTACACCTTC | CATSRDRGEGYTF | few | NA | 13 | TRBJ1-2 | TRBV15
TGTGCCAGCCCCTCCCCCCGGGGCGAGCAGTACTTC | CASPSPRGEQYF | few | NA | 12 | TRBJ2-7 | TRBV28
TGTGCCACCAGTGAAGGACAGGGAGGACAGCCCCAGCATTTT | CATSEGQGGQPQHF | few | TRBD1 | 14 | TRBJ1-5 | TRBV24-1
TGTGCCAGCAGCCCGTGGACTAGCGGGAGGGGTCAAGAGACCCAGTACTTC | CASSPWTSGRGQETQYF | many | TRBD2 | 17 | TRBJ2-5 | TRBV7-2
TGCAGTGCTAGACATGGATCAGATACGCAGTATTTT | CSARHGSDTQYF | few | NA | 12 | TRBJ2-3 | TRBV20-1